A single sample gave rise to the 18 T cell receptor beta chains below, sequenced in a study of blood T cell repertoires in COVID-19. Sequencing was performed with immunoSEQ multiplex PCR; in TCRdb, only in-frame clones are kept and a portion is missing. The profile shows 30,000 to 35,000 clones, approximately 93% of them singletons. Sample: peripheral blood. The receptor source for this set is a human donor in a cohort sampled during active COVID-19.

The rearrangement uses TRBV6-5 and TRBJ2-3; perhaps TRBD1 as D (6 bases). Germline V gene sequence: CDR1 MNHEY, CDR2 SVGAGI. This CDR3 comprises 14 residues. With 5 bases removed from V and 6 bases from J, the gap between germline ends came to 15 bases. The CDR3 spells CASSLNQGLDTQYF. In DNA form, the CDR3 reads TGTGCCAGCAGTCTGAATCAGGGGTTGGATACGCAGTATTTT.

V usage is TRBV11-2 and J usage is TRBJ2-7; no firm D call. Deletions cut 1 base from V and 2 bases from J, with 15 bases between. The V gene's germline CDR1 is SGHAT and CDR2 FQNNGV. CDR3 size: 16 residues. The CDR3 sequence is CASSLGVARLTYEQYF. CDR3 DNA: TGTGCCAGCAGCTTAGGGGTAGCACGATTAACCTACGAGCAGTACTTC.

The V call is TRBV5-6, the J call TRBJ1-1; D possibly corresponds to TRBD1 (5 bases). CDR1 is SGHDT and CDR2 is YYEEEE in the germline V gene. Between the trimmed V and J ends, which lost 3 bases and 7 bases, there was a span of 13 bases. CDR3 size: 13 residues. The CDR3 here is CASSSDRPREAFF. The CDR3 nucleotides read TGTGCCAGCAGCTCAGACAGACCGCGTGAAGCTTTCTTT.

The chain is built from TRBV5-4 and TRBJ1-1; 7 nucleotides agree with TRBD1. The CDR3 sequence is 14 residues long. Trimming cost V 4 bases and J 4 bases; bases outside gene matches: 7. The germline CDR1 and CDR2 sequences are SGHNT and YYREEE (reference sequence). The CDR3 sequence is CASSPTGDSTEAFF. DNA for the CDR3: TGTGCCAGCAGCCCTACAGGGGATTCCACTGAAGCTTTCTTT. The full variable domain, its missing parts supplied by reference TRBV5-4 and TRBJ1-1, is ETGVTQSPTHLIKTRGQQVTLRCSSQSGHNTVSWYQQALGQGPQFIFQYYREEENGRGNFPPRFSGLQFPNYSSELNVNALELDDSALYLCASSPTGDSTEAFFGQGTRLTVV.

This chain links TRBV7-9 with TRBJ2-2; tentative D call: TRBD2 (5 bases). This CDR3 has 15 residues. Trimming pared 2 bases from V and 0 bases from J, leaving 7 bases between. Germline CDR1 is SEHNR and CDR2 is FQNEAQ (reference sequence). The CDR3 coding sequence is TGTGCCAGCAGCTTATCCGGGGCGAACACCGGGGAGCTGTTTTTT. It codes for CASSLSGANTGELFF.

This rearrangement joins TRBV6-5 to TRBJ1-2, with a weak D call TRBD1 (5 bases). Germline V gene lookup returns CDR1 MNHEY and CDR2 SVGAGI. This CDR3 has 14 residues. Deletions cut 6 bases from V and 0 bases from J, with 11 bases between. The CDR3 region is CASSPTVTNYGYTF. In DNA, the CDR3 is TGTGCCAGCAGCCCGACAGTCACTAACTATGGCTACACCTTC.

CDR3 sequence: CASSPRREGTQYF. CDR3 nucleotides: TGTGCCAGCAGCCCTAGGCGCGAGGGTACGCAGTATTTT. The chain couples TRBV7-2 to TRBJ2-3; D is perhaps TRBD2 (5 bases). The germline CDR1 and CDR2 sequences are SGHTA and FQGNSA. The germline V and J ends were trimmed by 5 bases and 8 bases, with 14 bases remaining between them. The CDR3 runs 13 residues.

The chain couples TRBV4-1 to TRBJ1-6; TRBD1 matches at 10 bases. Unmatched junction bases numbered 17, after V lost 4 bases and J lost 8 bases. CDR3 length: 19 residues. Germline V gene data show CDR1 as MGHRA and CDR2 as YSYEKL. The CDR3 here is CASSPYFPGRQGADSPLHF. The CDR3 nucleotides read TGCGCCAGCAGCCCCTATTTTCCCGGAAGACAGGGGGCAGATTCACCCCTCCACTTT.

Here the CDR3 DNA reads TGTGCCAGCAGCTTAGTTCCAGGACTGCACTATGGCTACACCTTC. Amino acid sequence: CASSLVPGLHYGYTF. The chain couples TRBV7-8 to TRBJ1-2; D is undetermined. V lost 1 base and J lost 3, with 12 bases in between. The germline V gene has CDR1 SGHVS and CDR2 FQNEAQ. This CDR3 region has 15 residues. The full variable domain, in which reference TRBV7-8 and TRBJ1-2 provide the parts outside the CDR3, is GAGVSQSPRYKVAKRGQDVALRCDPISGHVSLFWYQQALGQGPEFLTYFQNEAQLDKSGLPSDRFFAERPEGSVSTLKIQRTQQEDSAVYLCASSLVPGLHYGYTFGSGTRLTVV.

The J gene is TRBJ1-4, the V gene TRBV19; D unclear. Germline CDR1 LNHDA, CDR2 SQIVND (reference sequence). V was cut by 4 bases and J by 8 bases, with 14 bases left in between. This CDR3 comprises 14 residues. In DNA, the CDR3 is TGTGCCAGTAGTACCCCGATGACACCGGAAAAACTGTTTTTT. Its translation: CASSTPMTPEKLFF.

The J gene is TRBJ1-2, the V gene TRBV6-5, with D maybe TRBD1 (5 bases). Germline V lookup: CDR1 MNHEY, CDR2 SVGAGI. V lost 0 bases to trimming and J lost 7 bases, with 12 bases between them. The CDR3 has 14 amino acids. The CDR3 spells CASSYSQGSAGYTF. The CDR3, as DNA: TGTGCCAGCAGTTACTCTCAGGGCTCGGCTGGCTACACCTTC.

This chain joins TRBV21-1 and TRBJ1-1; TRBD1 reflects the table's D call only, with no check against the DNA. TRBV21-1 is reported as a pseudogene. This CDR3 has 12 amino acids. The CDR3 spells CASSNRQAEAFF. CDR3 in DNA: TGTGCCAGCAGCAACCGACAGGCCGAAGCTTTCTTT.

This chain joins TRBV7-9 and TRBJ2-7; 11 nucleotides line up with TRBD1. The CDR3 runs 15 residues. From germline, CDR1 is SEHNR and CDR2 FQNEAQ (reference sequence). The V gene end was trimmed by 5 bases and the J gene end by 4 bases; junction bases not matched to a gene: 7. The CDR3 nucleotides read TGTGCCAGCAGCCCGGACAGGGGGCGAGGGTACGAGCAGTACTTC. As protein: CASSPDRGRGYEQYF.

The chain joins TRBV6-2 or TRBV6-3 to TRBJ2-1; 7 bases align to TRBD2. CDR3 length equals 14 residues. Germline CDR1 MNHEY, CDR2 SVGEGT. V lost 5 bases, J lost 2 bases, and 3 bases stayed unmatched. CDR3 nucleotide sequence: TGTGCCAGCAGTCTAGCGGATACCTACAATGAGCAGTTCTTC. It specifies CASSLADTYNEQFF.

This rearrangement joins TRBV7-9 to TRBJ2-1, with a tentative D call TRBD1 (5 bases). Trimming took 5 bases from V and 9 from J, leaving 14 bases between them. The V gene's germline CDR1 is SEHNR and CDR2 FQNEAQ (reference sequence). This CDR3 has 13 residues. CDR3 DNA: TGTGCCAGCAGCAGCCCGAGAGACAGTGAGCAGTTCTTC. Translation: CASSSPRDSEQFF.

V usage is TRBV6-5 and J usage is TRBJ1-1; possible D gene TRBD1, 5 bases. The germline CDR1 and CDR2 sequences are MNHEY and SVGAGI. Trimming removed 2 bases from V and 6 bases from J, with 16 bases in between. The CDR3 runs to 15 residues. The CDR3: CASSYPSAGQAEAFF. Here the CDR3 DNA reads TGTGCCAGCAGTTACCCCTCGGCAGGGCAGGCTGAAGCTTTCTTT.

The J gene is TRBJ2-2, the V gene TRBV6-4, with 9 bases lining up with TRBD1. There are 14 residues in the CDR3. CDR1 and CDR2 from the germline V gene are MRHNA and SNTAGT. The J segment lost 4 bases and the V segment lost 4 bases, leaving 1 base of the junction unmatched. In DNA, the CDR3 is TGTGCCAGCAGTGGGACAGGGGTCACCGGGGAGCTGTTTTTT. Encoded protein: CASSGTGVTGELFF.

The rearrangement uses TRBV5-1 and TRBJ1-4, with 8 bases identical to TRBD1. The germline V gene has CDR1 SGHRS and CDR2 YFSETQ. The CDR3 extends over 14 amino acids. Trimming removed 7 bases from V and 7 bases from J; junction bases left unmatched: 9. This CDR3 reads CASHAGQGSEKLFF. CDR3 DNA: TGCGCCAGCCATGCTGGACAGGGTTCTGAAAAACTGTTTTTT.